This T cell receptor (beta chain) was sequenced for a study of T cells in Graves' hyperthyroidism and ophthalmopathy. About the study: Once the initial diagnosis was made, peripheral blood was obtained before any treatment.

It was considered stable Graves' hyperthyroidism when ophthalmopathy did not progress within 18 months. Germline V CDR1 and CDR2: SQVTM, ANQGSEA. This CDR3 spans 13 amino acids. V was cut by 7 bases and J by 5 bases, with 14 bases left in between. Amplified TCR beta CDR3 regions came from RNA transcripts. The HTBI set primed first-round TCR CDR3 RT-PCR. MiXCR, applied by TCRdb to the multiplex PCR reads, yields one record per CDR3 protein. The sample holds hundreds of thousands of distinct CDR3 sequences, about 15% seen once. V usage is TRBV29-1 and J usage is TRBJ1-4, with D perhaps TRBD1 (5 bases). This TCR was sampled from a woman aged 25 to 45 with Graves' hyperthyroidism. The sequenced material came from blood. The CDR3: CSALQDPNEKLFF. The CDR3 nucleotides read TGCAGCGCTCTACAGGACCCGAATGAAAAACTGTTTTTT.